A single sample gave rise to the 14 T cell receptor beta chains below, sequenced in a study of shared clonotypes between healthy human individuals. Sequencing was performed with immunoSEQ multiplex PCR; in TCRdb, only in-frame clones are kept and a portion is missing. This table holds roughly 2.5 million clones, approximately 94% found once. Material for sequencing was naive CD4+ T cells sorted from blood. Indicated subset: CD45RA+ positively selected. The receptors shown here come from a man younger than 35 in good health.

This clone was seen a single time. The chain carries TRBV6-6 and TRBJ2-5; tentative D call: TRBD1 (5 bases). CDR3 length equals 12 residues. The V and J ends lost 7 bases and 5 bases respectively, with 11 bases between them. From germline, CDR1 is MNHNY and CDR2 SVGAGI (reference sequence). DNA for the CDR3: TGTGCCAGCAATAAGGGGTCGGAGACCCAGTACTTC. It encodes CASNKGSETQYF.

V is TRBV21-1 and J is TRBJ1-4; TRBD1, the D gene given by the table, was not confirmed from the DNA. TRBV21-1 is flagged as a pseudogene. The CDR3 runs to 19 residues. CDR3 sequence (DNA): TGTGCCAGCAGCATAAAGAGACGCGGGACAGGGTCAACTAATGAAAAACTGTTTTTT. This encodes CASSIKRRGTGSTNEKLFF.

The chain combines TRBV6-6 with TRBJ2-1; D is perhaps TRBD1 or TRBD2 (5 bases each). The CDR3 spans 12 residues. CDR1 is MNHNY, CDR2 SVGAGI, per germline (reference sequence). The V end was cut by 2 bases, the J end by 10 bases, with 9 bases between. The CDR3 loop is CASSYPEGEQFF. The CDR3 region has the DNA TGTGCCAGCAGTTACCCAGAGGGGGAGCAGTTCTTC.

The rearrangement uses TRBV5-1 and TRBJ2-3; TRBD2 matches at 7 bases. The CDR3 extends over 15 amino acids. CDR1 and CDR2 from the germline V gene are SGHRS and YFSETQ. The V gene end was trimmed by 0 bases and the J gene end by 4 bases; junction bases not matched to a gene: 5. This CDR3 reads CASSLETSSSDTQYF. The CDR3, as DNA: TGCGCCAGCAGCTTGGAGACTAGCAGTTCAGATACGCAGTATTTT.

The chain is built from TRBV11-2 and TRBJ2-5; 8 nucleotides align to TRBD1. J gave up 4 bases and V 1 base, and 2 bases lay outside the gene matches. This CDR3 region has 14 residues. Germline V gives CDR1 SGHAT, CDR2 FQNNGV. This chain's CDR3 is CASSLAGTGETQYF. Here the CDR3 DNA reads TGTGCCAGCAGCTTAGCCGGGACAGGAGAGACCCAGTACTTC.

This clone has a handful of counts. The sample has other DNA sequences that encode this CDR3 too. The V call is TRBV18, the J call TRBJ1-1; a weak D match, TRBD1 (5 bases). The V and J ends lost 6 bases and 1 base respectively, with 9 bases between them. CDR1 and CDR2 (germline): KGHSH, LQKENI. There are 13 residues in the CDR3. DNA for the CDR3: TGTGCCAGCTCGCCGACAGAGAACACTGAAGCTTTCTTT. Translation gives CASSPTENTEAFF.

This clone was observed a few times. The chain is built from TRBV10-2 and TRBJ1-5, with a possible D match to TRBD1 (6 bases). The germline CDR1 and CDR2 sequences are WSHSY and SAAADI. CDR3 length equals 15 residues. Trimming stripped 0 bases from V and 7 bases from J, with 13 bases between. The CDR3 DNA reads TGCGCCAGCAGTGAGTCAGGGGGAAGTGGGCAGCCCCAGCATTTT. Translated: CASSESGGSGQPQHF.

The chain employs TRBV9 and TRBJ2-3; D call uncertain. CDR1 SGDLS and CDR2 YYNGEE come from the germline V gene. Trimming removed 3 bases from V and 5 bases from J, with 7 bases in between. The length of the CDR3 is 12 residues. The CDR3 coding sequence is TGTGCCAGCAGCGGGAGTGGAGATACGCAGTATTTT. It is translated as CASSGSGDTQYF.

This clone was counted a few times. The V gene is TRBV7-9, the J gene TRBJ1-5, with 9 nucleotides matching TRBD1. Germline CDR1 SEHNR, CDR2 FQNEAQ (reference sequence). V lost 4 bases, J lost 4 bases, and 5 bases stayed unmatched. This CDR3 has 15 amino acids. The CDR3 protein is CASSWGQGPNQPQHF. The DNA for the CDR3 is TGTGCCAGCAGCTGGGGACAGGGACCTAATCAGCCCCAGCATTTT.

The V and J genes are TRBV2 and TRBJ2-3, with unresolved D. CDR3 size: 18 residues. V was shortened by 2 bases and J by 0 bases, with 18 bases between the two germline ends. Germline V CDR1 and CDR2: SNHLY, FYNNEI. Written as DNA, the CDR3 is TGTGCCAGCAGTGAAAAGGGCCCCCTCTTGATTAGCACAGATACGCAGTATTTT. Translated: CASSEKGPLLISTDTQYF.

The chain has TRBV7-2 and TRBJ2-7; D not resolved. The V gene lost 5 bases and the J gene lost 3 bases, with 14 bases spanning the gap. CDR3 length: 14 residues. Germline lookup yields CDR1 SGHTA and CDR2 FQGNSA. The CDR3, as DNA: TGTGCCAGCAGCCTGACCGCCGTCCTCTACGAGCAGTACTTC. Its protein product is CASSLTAVLYEQYF.

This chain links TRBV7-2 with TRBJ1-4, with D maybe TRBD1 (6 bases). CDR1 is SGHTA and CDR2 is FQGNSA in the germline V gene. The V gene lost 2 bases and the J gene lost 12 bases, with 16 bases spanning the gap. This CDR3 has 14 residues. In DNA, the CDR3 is TGTGCCAGCAGCTTATGGGACACCCCTGGACAACTGTTTTTT. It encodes CASSLWDTPGQLFF. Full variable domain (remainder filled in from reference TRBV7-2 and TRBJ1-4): GAGVSQSPSNKVTEKGKDVELRCDPISGHTALYWYRQSLGQGLEFLIYFQGNSAPDKSGLPSDRFSAERTGGSVSTLTIQRTQQEDSAVYLCASSLWDTPGQLFFGSGTQLSVL.

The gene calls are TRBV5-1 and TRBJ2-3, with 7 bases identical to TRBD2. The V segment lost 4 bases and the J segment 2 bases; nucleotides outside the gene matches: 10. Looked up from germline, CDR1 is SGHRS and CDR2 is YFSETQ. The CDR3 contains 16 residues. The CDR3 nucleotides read TGCGCCAGCAGCCCATACAACGGGGGGTCCACAGATACGCAGTATTTT. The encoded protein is CASSPYNGGSTDTQYF.

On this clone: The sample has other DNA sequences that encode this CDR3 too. The CDR3 here is CASSLGNSPLHF. The DNA of the CDR3 is TGTGCCAGCAGCTTGGGCAATTCACCCCTCCACTTT. The chain is built from TRBV7-2 and TRBJ1-6; no clear D. Trimming left V 3 bases short and J 7 bases short, with 4 bases between. CDR3 size: 12 residues. CDR1 SGHTA and CDR2 FQGNSA come from the germline V gene.